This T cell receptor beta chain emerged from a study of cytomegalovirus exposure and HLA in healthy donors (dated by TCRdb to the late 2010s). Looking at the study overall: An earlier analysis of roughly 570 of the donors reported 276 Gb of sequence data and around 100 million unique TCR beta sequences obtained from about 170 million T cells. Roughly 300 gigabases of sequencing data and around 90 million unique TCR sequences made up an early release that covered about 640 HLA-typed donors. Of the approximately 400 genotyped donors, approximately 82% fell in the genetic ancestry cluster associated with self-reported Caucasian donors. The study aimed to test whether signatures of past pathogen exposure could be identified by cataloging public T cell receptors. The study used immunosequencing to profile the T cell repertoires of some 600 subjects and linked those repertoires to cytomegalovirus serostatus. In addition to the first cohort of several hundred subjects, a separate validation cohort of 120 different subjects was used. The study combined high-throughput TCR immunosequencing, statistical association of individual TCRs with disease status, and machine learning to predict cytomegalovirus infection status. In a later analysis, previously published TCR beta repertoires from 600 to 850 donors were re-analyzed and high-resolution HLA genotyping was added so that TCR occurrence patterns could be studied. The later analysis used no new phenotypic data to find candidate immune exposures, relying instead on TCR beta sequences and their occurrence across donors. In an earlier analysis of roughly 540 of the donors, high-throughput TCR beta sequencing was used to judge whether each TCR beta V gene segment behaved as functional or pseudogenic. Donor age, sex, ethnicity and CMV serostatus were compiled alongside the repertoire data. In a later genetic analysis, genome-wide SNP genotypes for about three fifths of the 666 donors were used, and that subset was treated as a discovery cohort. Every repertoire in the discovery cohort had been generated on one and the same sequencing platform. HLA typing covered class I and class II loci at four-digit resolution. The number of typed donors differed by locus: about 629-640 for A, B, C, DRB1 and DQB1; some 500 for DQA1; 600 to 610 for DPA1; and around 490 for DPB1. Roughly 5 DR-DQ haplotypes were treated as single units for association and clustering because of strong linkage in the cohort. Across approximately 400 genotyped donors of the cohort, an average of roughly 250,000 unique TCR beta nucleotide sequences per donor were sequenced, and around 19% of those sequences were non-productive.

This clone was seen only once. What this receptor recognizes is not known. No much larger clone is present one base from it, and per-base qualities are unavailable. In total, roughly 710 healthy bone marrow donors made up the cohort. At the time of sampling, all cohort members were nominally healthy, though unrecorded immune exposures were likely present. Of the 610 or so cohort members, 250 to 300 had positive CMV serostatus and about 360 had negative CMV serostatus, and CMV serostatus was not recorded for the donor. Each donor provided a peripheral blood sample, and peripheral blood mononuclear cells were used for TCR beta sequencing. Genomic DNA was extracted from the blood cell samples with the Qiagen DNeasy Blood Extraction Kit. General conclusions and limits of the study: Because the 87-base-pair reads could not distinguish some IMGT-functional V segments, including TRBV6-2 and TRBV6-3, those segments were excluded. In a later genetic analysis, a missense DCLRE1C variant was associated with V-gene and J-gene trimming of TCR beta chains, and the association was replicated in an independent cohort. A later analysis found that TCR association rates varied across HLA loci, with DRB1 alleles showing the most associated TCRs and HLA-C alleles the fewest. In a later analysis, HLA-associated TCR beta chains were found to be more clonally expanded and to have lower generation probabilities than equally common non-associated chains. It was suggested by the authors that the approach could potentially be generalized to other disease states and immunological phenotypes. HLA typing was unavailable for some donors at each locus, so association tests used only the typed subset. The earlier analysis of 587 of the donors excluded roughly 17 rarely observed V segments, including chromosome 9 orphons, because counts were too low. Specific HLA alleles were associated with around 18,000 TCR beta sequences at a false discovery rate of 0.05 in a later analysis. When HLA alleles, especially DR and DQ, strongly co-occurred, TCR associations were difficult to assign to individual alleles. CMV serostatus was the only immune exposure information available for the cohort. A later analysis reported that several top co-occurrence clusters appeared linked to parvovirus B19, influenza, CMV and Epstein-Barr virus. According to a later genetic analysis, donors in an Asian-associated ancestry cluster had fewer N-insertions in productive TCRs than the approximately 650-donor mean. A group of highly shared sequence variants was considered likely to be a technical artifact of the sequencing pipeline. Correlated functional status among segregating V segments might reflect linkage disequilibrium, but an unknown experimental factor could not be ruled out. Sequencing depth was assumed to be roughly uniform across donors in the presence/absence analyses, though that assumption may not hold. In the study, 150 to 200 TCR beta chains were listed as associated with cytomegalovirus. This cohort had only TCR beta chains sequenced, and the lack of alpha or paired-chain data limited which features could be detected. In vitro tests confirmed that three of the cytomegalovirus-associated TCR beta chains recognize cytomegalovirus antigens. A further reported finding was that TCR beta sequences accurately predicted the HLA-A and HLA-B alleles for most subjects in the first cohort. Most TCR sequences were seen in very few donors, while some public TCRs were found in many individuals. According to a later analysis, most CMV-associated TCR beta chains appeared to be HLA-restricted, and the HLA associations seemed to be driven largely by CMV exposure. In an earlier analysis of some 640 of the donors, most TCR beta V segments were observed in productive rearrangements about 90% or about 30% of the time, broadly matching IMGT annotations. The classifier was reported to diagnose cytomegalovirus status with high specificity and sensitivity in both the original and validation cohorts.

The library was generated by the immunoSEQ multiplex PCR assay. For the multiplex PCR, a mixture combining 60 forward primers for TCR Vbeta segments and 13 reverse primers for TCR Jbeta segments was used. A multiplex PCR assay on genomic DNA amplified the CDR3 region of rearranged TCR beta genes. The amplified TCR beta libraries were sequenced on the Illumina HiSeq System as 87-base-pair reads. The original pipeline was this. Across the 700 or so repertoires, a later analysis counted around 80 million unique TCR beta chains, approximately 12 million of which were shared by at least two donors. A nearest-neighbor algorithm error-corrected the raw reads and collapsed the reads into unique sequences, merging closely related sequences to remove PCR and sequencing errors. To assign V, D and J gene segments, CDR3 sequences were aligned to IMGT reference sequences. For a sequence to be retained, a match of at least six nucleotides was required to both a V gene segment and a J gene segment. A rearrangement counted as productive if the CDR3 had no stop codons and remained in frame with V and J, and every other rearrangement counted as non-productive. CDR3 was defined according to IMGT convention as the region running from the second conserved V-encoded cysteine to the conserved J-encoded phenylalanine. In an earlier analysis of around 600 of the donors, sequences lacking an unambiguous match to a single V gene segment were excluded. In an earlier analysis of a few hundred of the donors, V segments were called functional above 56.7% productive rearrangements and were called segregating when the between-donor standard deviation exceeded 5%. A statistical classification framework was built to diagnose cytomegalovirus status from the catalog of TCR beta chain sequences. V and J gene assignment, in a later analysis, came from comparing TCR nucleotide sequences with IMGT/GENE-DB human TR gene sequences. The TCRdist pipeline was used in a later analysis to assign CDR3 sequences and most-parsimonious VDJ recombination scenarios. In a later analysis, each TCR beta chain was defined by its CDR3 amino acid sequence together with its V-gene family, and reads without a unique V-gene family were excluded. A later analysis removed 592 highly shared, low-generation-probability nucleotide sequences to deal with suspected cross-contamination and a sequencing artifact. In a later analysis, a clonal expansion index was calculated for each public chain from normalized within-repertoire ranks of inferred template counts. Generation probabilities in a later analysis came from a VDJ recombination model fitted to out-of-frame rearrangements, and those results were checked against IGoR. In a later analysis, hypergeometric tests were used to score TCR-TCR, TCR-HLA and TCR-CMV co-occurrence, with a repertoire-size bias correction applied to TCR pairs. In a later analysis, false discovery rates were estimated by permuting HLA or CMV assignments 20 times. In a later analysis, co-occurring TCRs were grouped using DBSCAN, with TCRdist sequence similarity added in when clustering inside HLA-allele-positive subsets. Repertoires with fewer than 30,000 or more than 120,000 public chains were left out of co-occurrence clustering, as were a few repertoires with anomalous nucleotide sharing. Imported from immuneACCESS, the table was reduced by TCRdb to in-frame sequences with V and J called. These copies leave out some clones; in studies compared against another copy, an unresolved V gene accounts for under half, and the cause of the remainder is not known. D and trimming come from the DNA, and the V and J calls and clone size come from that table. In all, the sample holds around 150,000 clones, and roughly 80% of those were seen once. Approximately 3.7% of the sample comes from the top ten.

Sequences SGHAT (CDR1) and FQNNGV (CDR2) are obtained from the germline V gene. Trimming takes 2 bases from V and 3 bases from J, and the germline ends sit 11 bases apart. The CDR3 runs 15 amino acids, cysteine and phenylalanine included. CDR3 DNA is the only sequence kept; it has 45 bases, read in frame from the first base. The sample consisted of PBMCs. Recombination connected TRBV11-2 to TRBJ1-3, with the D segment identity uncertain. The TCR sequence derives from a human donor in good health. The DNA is TGTGCCAGCAGCTTAAAGTTTCGGAGTGGAAACACCATATATTTT. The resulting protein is CASSLKFRSGNTIYF.